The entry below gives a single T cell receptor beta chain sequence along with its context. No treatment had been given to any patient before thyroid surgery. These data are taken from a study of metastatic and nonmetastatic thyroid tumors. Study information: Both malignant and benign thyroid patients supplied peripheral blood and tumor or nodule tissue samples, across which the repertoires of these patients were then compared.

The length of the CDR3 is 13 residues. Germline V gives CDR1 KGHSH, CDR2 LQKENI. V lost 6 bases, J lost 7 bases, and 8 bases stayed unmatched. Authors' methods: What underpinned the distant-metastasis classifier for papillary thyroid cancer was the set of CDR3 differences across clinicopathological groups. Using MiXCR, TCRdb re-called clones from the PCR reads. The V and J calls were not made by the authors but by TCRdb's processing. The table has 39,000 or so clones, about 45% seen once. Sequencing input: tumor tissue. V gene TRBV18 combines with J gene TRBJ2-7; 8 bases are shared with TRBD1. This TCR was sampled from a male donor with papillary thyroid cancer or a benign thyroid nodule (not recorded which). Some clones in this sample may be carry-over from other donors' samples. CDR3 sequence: CASSADRGGEQYF. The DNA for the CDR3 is TGTGCCAGCTCGGCTGACAGGGGCGGGGAGCAGTACTTC.